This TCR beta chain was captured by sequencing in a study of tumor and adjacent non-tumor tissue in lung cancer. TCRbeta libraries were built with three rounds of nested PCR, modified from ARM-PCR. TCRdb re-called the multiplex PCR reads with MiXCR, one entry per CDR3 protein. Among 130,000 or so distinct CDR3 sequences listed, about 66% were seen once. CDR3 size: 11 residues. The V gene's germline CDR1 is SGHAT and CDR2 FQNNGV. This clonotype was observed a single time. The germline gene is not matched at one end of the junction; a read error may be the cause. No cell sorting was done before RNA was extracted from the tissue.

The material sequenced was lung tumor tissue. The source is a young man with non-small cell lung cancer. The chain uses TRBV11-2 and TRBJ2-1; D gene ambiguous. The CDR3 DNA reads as TGTGTCAGCTGCCCCCGTCAACAGCAGTTCTTC. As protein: CVSCPRQQQFF.